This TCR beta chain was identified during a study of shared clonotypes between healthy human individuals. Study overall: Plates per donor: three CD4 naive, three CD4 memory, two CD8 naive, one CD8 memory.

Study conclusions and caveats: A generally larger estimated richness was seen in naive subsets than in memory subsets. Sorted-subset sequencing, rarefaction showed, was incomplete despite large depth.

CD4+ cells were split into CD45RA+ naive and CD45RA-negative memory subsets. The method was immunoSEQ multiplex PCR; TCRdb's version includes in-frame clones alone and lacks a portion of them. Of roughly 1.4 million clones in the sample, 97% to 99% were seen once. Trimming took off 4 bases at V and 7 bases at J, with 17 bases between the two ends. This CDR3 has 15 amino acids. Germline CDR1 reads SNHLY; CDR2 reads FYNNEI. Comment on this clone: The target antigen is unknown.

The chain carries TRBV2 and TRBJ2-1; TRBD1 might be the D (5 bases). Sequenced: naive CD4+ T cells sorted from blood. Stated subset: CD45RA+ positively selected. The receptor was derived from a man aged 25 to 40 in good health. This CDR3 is CASSAYRQGRNEQFF. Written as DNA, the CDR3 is TGTGCCAGCAGTGCTTATCGGCAGGGCAGGAATGAGCAGTTCTTC.